This paragraph covers one T cell receptor beta chain sequence. The CDR3 sequence is 15 residues long. V was pared by 5 bases and J by 3 bases, with 19 bases between. Germline values: CDR1 GTSNPN, CDR2 SVGIG (reference sequence). The data were taken from a study of blood T cell repertoires in COVID-19. Study-level information: Italy, Spain and the United States were the sources of the convalescent and acute COVID-19 samples. Sources were T cells, B-cell-depleted T cells, or PBMCs; the material itself was cDNA or gDNA.

Original data processing: How many nucleated cells were present was estimated from reference gene primer amplification. Clones were sequenced by immunoSEQ multiplex PCR, and TCRdb holds only the in-frame ones, with some missing. Clonal size and the V and J genes are those of that table, whereas D and trimming came from the DNA. The data show about 86,000 clones, around four fifths seen once. This chain joins TRBV30 and TRBJ1-2; D might be TRBD1 (5 bases). The origin of this receptor is a man in his forties or fifties with acute or convalescent COVID-19. Specimen: peripheral blood. DNA for the CDR3: TGTGCCTGGGGGACCCGGCAGGGTACGGACTATGGCTACACCTTC. Translating gives CAWGTRQGTDYGYTF.